Below, 23 T cell receptor beta chains from the same sample are listed, as sequenced in a study of cytotoxic CD8 clonotypes in ibrutinib-treated CLL. Measured with immunoSEQ multiplex PCR; TCRdb has only the in-frame clones, and not every one. Of 130,000 to 150,000 clones listed, roughly three quarters are singletons. Source: PBMCs, taken after 12 months of ibrutinib treatment. The origin of the receptors is a human donor with chronic lymphocytic leukemia.

The CDR3 spells CASSPPGPREQYF. CDR3 in DNA: TGTGCCAGCTCACCCCCGGGGCCTCGCGAGCAGTACTTC. This chain joins TRBV18 and TRBJ2-7; D might be TRBD1 or TRBD2, each matching 5 bases. The CDR3 is made up of 13 amino acids. V shed 3 bases and J shed 6 bases, with 12 bases lying between them. Germline V CDR1 and CDR2: KGHSH, LQKENI. The variable domain in full, with the rest retrieved from reference TRBV18 and TRBJ2-7, is NAGVMQNPRHLVRRRGQEARLRCSPMKGHSHVYWYRQLPEEGLKFMVYLQKENIIDESGMPKERFSAEFPKEGPSILRIQQVVRGDSAAYFCASSPPGPREQYFGPGTRLTVT.

This clone showed up just a few times. This chain uses TRBV5-1 with TRBJ2-7; the match to TRBD2 covers 15 bases. This CDR3 is built from 18 residues. Trimming removed 4 bases from V and 6 bases from J; junction bases left unmatched: 14. Per germline, CDR1 SGHRS and CDR2 YFSETQ. Written as DNA, the CDR3 is TGCGCCAGCAGCCGGGGGACTAGCGGGAGGATCCGAACGGGCGAGCAGTACTTC. Its translation is CASSRGTSGRIRTGEQYF.

The chain employs TRBV5-5 and TRBJ1-1, with no clear D. Germline CDR1 reads SGHKS; CDR2 reads YYEKEE (reference sequence). The CDR3 contains 14 residues. V was pared by 2 bases and J by 1 base, with 9 bases between. The CDR3 DNA is TGTGCCAGCAGCTTTTTATGGGGGAACACTGAAGCTTTCTTT. This gives the protein CASSFLWGNTEAFF.

The V and J genes are TRBV29-1 and TRBJ2-7, with a tentative D call TRBD1 (6 bases). V shed 6 bases and J shed 3 bases, with 21 bases lying between them. The CDR3 covers 15 residues. CDR1 SQVTM and CDR2 ANQGSEA come from the germline V gene. The CDR3 sequence is CSVSTDGTTNYEQYF. Here the CDR3 DNA reads TGCAGCGTATCGACGGACGGGACAACCAACTACGAGCAGTACTTC.

This sequence joins TRBV11-1 and TRBJ1-1; D gene uncertain. The V gene's germline CDR1 is SGHAT and CDR2 FQDESV (reference sequence). The CDR3 loop spans 12 amino acids. Trimming removed 5 bases at V and 7 bases at J, with 11 bases between. This chain's CDR3 is CASSPRKGEAFF. The CDR3 nucleotides read TGTGCCAGCAGCCCCCGAAAGGGTGAAGCTTTCTTT.

This clone was seen more than once but under ten times. The chain joins TRBV5-5 to TRBJ1-1, with unresolved D. CDR1 is SGHKS, CDR2 YYEKEE, per germline (reference sequence). Trimming shortened V by 0 bases and J by 5 bases, and 11 bases separated the two germline ends. The CDR3 covers 14 residues. CDR3: CASSLVGMGTEAFF. CDR3 in DNA: TGTGCCAGCAGCTTGGTCGGGATGGGTACTGAAGCTTTCTTT. Full variable domain (rest looked up from reference TRBV5-5 and TRBJ1-1): DAGVTQSPTHLIKTRGQQVTLRCSPISGHKSVSWYQQVLGQGPQFIFQYYEKEERGRGNFPDRFSARQFPNYSSELNVNALLLGDSALYLCASSLVGMGTEAFFGQGTRLTVV.

The chain couples TRBV6-5 to TRBJ2-3; D is uncertain. V was trimmed by 2 bases and J by 5 bases, leaving 14 bases between them. The germline V gene has CDR1 MNHEY and CDR2 SVGAGI. CDR3 length: 15 residues. CDR3 residues: CASSYVTLSRDTQYF. The CDR3 region has the DNA TGTGCCAGCAGTTACGTTACACTATCACGAGATACGCAGTATTTT.

This clone has more than one count but fewer than ten. Other DNA sequences in the same sample also yield this CDR3. J is TRBJ2-3 and V is TRBV18; unclear D gene. CDR1 is KGHSH, CDR2 LQKENI, per germline. V lost 3 bases and J 4 bases, leaving 8 bases between the germline ends. The CDR3 is 13 residues long. CDR3 residues: CASSPPSADTQYF. CDR3 in DNA: TGTGCCAGCTCACCTCCTAGTGCAGATACGCAGTATTTT.

The chain combines TRBV20-1 with TRBJ2-7; D gene ambiguous. V was clipped by 5 bases and J by 7 bases, with 12 bases between them. Germline CDR1 DFQATT, CDR2 SNEGSKA (reference sequence). This CDR3 has 11 amino acids. The DNA for the CDR3 is TGCAGTGCTGGGCGGTCGTGGGAGCAGTACTTC. Translation gives CSAGRSWEQYF.

The CDR3 here is CASSPGDLATQYF. CDR3 DNA sequence: TGTGCCAGCTCACCAGGAGATCTAGCGACCCAGTACTTC. The J gene is TRBJ2-5, the V gene TRBV18, with D perhaps TRBD2 (5 bases). Trimming took 2 bases from V and 7 from J, leaving 11 bases between them. The CDR3 totals 13 residues. The germline V gene has CDR1 KGHSH and CDR2 LQKENI.

The chain is built from TRBV5-1 and TRBJ2-7; TRBD2 is a possible D gene (6 bases). Between the trimmed V and J ends, which lost 2 bases and 0 bases, there was a span of 6 bases. Germline V gene lookup returns CDR1 SGHRS and CDR2 YFSETQ. The CDR3 is 13 residues long. CDR3 sequence (DNA): TGCGCCAGCAGCTTAGCGGGCTCCTACGAGCAGTACTTC. As protein: CASSLAGSYEQYF.

The gene calls are TRBV5-6 and TRBJ2-1; D perhaps matches TRBD1 (6 bases). There are 12 residues in the CDR3. The V gene lost 4 bases and the J gene lost 9 bases, with 11 bases spanning the gap. Germline-derived CDR1 and CDR2 are SGHDT and YYEEEE. This CDR3 reads CASSPEGGEQFF. CDR3 nucleotides: TGTGCCAGCAGCCCGGAAGGGGGTGAGCAGTTCTTC.

This sequence joins TRBV19 and TRBJ2-7; 10 bases match TRBD1. In germline, CDR1 is LNHDA, CDR2 SQIVND (reference sequence). This CDR3 is built from 14 residues. The ends lost 3 bases at V and 11 bases at J; junction bases unmatched: 10. The CDR3 loop reads CASSIGQGEGGKYF. The CDR3 nucleotides read TGTGCCAGTAGTATCGGACAGGGGGAGGGCGGAAAGTACTTC.

The V call is TRBV5-1, the J call TRBJ1-3, with D possibly TRBD1 on 6 matching bases. CDR3 size: 15 residues. Germline lookup yields CDR1 SGHRS and CDR2 YFSETQ. V gave up 4 bases and J gave up 0 bases, with 11 bases separating them. As DNA, the CDR3 is TGCGCCAGCAGCCGTGGACAGTCCTCTGGAAACACCATATATTTT. Its protein is CASSRGQSSGNTIYF.

The chain combines TRBV14 with TRBJ2-7; D remains unclear. The ends were cut back, 3 bases at V and 9 bases at J, with 18 bases in the middle. CDR1 is SGHDN, CDR2 FVKESK, per germline. The CDR3 runs to 14 residues. CDR3 region: CASSQSGLLLWQYF. The CDR3, as DNA: TGTGCCAGCAGCCAGTCCGGATTACTCCTATGGCAGTACTTC.

This chain uses TRBV6-5 with TRBJ2-7, with 10 bases aligning to TRBD2. Germline-derived CDR1 and CDR2 are MNHEY and SVGAGI. The J segment lost 4 bases and the V segment lost 6 bases, leaving 6 bases of the junction unmatched. The CDR3 contains 14 residues. This CDR3 reads CASRGLAAPYEQYF. The CDR3 DNA sequence: TGTGCCAGCAGAGGACTAGCGGCCCCTTACGAGCAGTACTTC.

The CDR3 is CAISEYRDSSYSGANVLTF. The CDR3 DNA is TGTGCCATCAGTGAGTACCGGGACAGCAGCTACTCTGGGGCCAACGTCCTGACTTTC. The V gene is TRBV10-3, the J gene TRBJ2-6; 7 nucleotides agree with TRBD1. Germline V CDR1 and CDR2: ENHRY, SYGVKD. The CDR3 loop spans 19 amino acids. V was clipped by 1 base and J by 0 bases; unmatched bases: 9.

The chain uses TRBV28 and TRBJ1-1; D is undetermined. The CDR3 is 16 amino acids. Germline V gene lookup returns CDR1 MDHEN and CDR2 SYDVKM. V lost 3 bases to trimming and J lost 1 base, with 15 bases between them. The CDR3 coding sequence is TGTGCCAGCAGTTTCCCAGCTAGTGGGGAGAACACTGAAGCTTTCTTT. It specifies CASSFPASGENTEAFF.

This clone showed up just a few times. The chain combines TRBV6-5 with TRBJ2-1; D uncertain. The ends were cut back, 5 bases at V and 8 bases at J, with 7 bases in the middle. The germline V gene encodes CDR1 MNHEY and CDR2 SVGAGI. CDR3 length equals 11 residues. CDR3 coding DNA: TGTGCCAGCAGTCGTGGGGATGAGCAGTTCTTC. The encoded protein is CASSRGDEQFF.

This chain joins TRBV4-3 and TRBJ1-1; 7 bases are shared with TRBD1. Losses at the gene ends were 0 bases for V and 7 bases for J; bases not matched to a gene: 8. Germline CDR1 reads LGHNA; CDR2 reads YSLEER. There are 15 residues in the CDR3. CDR3: CASSQDRQGLREAFF. CDR3 nucleotides: TGCGCCAGCAGCCAAGATCGACAGGGTTTGCGTGAAGCTTTCTTT.

This clone turned up a few times. The chain has TRBV11-2 and TRBJ1-1; weak D call: TRBD1 (5 bases). The CDR3 spans 15 residues. Germline assignment: CDR1 SGHAT and CDR2 FQNNGV. V gave up 1 base and J gave up 1 base, with 10 bases separating them. In DNA form, the CDR3 reads TGTGCCAGCAGCTTAGTTCCGGGACCGAACACTGAAGCTTTCTTT. Protein product: CASSLVPGPNTEAFF.

The rearrangement links TRBV5-6 to TRBJ2-7, with TRBD2 matching 14 bases. This CDR3 comprises 19 residues. V was clipped by 4 bases and J by 4 bases; unmatched bases: 16. The germline CDR1 and CDR2 sequences are SGHDT and YYEEEE. For the CDR3, the DNA is TGTGCCAGCAGCCGAAAACCGACTAGCGGGAGGGCCCTCAAGTACGAGCAGTACTTC. Its protein product is CASSRKPTSGRALKYEQYF.

This clone appeared a few times. This chain uses TRBV30 with TRBJ1-2; tentatively, D is TRBD1 (6 bases). The germline V and J ends were trimmed by 1 base and 5 bases, with 11 bases remaining between them. Germline values: CDR1 GTSNPN, CDR2 SVGIG (reference sequence). The CDR3 has 13 amino acids. The CDR3 is CAWSGTATYGYTF. CDR3 nucleotide sequence: TGTGCCTGGAGTGGGACAGCCACTTATGGCTACACCTTC.